The T cell receptor (beta chain) described here comes from a study of breast tumors, draining lymph nodes, adjacent tissues. General observations from the study: Data fit most tumor T cells coming from lymph node, expanding in tumor. Compared with lymph nodes, tumors were less diverse; compared with nontumor tissue, more.

Trimming pared 3 bases from V and 4 bases from J, leaving 19 bases between. The CDR3 loop spans 16 amino acids. Germline V gene sequence: CDR1 SGDLS, CDR2 YYNGEE. The table lists this clonotype with a few counts. Its target is not known. Using its own MiXCR run on the multiplex PCR reads, TCRdb lists one record per CDR3 protein. The table shows tens of thousands of distinct CDR3 sequences, with around three fifths occurring only once. The rearrangement links TRBV9 to TRBJ1-2; weak D call: TRBD1 (6 bases). The receptor's source is a female donor with breast cancer. Some clones in this sample may be carry-over from other donors' samples. The sample comprised breast tumor tissue. The CDR3 is CASSEEGGLTTYGYTF. The CDR3, as DNA: TGTGCCAGCAGCGAGGAGGGGGGACTAACCACCTATGGCTACACCTTC.